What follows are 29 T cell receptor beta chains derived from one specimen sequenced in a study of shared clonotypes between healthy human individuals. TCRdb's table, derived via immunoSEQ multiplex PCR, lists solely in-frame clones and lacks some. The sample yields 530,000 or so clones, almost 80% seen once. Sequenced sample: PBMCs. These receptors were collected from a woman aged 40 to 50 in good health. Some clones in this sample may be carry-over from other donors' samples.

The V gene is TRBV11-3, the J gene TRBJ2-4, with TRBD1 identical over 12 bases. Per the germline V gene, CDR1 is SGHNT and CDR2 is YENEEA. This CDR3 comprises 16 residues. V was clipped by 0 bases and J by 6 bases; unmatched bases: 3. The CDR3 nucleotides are TGTGCCAGCAGCTTAGATGGGACAGGGGGCCGAAACATTCAGTACTTC. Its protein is CASSLDGTGGRNIQYF.

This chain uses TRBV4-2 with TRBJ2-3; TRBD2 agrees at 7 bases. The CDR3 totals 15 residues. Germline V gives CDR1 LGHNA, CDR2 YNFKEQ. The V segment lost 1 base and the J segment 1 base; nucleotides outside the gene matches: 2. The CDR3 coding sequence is TGTGCCAGCAGCCAAGGCGGGAGTGGCACAGATACGCAGTATTTT. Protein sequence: CASSQGGSGTDTQYF.

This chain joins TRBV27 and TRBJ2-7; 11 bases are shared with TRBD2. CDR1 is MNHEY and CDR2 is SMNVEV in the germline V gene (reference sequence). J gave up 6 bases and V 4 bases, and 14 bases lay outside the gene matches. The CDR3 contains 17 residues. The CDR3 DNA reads TGTGCCAGCAGTTACTCCGCGGGACTAGCGGCCAGGGGCGAGCAGTACTTC. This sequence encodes CASSYSAGLAARGEQYF.

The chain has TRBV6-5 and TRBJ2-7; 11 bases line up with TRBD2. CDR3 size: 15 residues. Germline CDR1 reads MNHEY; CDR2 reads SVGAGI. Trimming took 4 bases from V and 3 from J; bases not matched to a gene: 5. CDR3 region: CASSFSGGELYEQYF. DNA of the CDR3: TGTGCCAGCAGTTTTAGCGGGGGGGAGCTCTACGAGCAGTACTTC.

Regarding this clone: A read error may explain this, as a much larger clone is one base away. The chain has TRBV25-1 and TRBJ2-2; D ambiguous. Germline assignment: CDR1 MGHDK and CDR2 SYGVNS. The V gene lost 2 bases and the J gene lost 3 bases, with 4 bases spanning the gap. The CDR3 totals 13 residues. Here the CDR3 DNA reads TGTGCCAGCAGTGAAAGGGACACCGGGGAGCTGTTTTTT. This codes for CASSERDTGELFF.

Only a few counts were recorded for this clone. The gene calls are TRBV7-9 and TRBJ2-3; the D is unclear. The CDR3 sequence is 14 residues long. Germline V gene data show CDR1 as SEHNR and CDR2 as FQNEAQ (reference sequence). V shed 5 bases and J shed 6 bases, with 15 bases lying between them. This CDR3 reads CASSLRSLQDTQYF. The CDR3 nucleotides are TGTGCCAGCAGCCTGAGGTCCCTCCAGGATACGCAGTATTTT.

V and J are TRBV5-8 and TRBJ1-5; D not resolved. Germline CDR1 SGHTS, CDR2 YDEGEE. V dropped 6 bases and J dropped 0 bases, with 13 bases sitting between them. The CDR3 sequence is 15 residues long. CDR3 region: CASTSRSFSNQPQHF. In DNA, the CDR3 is TGTGCCAGCACCTCTAGGAGTTTTAGCAATCAGCCCCAGCATTTT.

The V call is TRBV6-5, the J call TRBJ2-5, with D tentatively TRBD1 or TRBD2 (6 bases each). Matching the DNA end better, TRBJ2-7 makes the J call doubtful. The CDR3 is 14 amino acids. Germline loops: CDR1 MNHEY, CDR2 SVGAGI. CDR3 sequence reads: CASSPHQGGSEQYF. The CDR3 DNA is TGTGCCAGCAGTCCCCATCAAGGGGGGTCCGAGCAGTACTTC.

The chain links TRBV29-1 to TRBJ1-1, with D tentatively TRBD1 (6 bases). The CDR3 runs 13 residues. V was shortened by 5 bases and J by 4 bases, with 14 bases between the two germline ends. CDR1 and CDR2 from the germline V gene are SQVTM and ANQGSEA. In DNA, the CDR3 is TGCAGCGTTTCCCAGGCCAGGGGCACTGAAGCTTTCTTT. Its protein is CSVSQARGTEAFF.

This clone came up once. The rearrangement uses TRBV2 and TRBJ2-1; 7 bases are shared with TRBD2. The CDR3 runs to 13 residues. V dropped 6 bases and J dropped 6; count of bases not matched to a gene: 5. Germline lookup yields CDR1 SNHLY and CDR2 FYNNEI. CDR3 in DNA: TGTGCCAGCAGGGGTGCGGGAGCCAATGAGCAGTTCTTC. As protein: CASRGAGANEQFF.

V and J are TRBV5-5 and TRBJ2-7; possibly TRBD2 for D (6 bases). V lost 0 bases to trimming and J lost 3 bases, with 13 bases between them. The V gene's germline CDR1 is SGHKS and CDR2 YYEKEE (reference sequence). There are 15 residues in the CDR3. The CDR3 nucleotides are TGTGCCAGCAGCTTGGCTACGGGAGAACTCTACGAGCAGTACTTC. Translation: CASSLATGELYEQYF.

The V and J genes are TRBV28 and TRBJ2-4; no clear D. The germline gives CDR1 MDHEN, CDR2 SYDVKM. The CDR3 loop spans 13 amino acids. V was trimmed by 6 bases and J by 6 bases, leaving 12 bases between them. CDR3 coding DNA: TGTGCCAGCAGACCCTCAACGCGAAACATTCAGTACTTC. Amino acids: CASRPSTRNIQYF.

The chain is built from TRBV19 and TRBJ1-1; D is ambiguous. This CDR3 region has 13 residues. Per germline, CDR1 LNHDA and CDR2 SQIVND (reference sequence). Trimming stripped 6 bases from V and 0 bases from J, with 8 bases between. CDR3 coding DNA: TGTGCCAGTAGGGACGGTCTGAACACTGAAGCTTTCTTT. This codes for CASRDGLNTEAFF.

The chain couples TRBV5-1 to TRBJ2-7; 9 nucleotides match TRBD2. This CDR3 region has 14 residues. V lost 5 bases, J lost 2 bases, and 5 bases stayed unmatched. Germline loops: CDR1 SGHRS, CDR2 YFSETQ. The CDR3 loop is CASRQTSGPYEQYF. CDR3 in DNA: TGCGCCAGCAGACAGACTAGCGGACCCTACGAGCAGTACTTC.

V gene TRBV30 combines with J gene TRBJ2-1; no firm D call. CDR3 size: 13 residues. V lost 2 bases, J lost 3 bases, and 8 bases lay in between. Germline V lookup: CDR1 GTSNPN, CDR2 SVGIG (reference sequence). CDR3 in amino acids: CAWSQDDYNEQFF. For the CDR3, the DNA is TGTGCCTGGAGTCAGGACGACTACAATGAGCAGTTCTTC. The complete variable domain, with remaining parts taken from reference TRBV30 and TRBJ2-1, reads SQTIHQWPATLVQPVGSPLSLECTVEGTSNPNLYWYRQAAGRGLQLLFYSVGIGQISSEVPQNLSASRPQDRQFILSSKKLLLSDSGFYLCAWSQDDYNEQFFGPGTRLTVL.

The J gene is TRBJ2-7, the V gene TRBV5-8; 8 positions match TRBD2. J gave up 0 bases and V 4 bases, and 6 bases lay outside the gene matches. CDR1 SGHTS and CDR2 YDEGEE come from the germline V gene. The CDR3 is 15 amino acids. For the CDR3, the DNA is TGTGCCAGCAGCGCCGGGACTAGGAACTCCTACGAGCAGTACTTC. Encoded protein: CASSAGTRNSYEQYF. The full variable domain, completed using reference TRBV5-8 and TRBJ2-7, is EAGVTQSPTHLIKTRGQQATLRCSPISGHTSVYWYQQALGLGLQFLLWYDEGEERNRGNFPPRFSGRQFPNYSSELNVNALELEDSALYLCASSAGTRNSYEQYFGPGTRLTVT.

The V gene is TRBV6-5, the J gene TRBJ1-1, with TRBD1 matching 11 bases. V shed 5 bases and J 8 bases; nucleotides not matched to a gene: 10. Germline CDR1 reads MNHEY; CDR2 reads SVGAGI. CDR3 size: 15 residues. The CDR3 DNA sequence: TGTGCCAGCAGTCCTCGGCCGGGACAGGGGGAAGAAGCTTTCTTT. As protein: CASSPRPGQGEEAFF.

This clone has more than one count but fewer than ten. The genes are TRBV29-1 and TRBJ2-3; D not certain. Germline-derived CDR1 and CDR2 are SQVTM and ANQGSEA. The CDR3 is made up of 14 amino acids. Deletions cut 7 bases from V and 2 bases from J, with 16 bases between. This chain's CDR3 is CSAAGYLVTDTQYF. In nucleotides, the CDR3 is TGCAGCGCCGCAGGCTACCTGGTCACAGATACGCAGTATTTT.

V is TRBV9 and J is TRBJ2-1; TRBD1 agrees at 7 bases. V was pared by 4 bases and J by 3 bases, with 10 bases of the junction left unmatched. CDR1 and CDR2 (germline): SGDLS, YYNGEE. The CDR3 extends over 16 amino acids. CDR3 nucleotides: TGTGCCAGCAGCCCCCGGGACAGCCTTTTCTACAATGAGCAGTTCTTC. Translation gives CASSPRDSLFYNEQFF.

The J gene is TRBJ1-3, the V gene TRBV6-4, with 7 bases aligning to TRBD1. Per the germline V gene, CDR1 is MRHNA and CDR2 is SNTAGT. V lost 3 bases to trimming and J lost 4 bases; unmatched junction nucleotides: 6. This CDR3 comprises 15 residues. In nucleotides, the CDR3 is TGTGCCAGCAGTGAAGTAGGGGGCTCCGGAAACACCATATATTTT. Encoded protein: CASSEVGGSGNTIYF.

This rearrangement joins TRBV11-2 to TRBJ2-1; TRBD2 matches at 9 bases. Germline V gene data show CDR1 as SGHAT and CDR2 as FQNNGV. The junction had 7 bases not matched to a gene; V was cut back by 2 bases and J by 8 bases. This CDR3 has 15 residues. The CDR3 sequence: CASSLLGLAGDEQFF. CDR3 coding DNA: TGTGCCAGCAGCTTATTGGGACTAGCAGGCGATGAGCAGTTCTTC.

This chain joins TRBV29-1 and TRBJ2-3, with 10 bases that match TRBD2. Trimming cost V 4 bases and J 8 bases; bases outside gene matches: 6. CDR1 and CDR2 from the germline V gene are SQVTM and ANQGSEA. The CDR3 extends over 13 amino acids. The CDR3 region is CSVGLAGVGTQYF. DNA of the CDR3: TGCAGCGTTGGCCTAGCGGGAGTCGGTACGCAGTATTTT.

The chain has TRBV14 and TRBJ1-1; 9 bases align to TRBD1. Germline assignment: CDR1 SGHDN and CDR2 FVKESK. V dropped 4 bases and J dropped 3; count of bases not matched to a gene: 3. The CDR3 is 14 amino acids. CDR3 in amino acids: CASSLQGAYTEAFF. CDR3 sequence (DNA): TGTGCCAGCAGCCTACAGGGGGCATACACTGAAGCTTTCTTT.

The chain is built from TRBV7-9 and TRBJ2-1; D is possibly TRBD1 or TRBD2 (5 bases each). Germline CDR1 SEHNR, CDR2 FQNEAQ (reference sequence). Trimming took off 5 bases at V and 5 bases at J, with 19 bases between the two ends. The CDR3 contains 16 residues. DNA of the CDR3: TGTGCCAGCAGCCGGGGCGCGTCAGGGCTTCACAATGAGCAGTTCTTC. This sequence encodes CASSRGASGLHNEQFF.

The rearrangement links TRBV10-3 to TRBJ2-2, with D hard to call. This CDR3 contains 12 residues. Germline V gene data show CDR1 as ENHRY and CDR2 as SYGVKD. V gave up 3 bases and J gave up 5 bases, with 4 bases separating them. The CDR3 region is CAISDGTGELFF. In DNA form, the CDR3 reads TGTGCCATCAGTGATGGGACCGGGGAGCTGTTTTTT.

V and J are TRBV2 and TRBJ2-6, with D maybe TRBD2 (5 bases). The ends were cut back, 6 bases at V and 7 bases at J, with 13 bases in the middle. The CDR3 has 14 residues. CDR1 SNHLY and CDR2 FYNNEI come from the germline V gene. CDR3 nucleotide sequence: TGTGCCAGCAGGGCTAACAGCGGAGCCAACGTCCTGACTTTC. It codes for CASRANSGANVLTF.

The CDR3 nucleotides are TGTGCCAGCAGTCCCTCCGGGGGGCTACGGTTCGAGCAGTACTTC. Amino acids: CASSPSGGLRFEQYF. The V and J genes are TRBV28 and TRBJ2-7; D is perhaps TRBD2 (7 bases). The CDR3 length is 15 residues. V was shortened by 5 bases and J by 6 bases, with 20 bases between the two germline ends. Germline loops: CDR1 MDHEN, CDR2 SYDVKM.

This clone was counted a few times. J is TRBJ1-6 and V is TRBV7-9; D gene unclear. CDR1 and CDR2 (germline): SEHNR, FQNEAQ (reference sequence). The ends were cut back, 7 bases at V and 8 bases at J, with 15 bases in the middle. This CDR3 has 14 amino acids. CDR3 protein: CASTTGLGDSPLHF. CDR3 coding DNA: TGTGCCAGCACTACCGGACTAGGAGATTCACCCCTCCACTTT.

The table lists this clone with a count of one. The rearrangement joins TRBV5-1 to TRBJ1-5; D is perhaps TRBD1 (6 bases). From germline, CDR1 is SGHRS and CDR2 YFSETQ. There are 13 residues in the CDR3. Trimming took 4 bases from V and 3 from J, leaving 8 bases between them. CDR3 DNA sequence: TGCGCCAGCAGCGGGGGGCCCAATCAGCCCCAGCATTTT. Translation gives CASSGGPNQPQHF.